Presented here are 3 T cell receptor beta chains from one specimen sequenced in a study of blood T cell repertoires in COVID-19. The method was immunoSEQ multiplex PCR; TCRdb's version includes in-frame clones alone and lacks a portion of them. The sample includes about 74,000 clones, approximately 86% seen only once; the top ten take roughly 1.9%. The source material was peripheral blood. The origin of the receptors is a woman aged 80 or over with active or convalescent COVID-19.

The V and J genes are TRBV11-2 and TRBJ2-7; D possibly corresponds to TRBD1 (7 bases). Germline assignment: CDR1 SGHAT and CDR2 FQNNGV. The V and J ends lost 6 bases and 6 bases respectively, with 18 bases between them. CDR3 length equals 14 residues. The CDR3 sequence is CASRREDRRSEQYF. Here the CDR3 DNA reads TGTGCCAGCAGGAGGGAGGACAGGCGAAGCGAGCAGTACTTC.

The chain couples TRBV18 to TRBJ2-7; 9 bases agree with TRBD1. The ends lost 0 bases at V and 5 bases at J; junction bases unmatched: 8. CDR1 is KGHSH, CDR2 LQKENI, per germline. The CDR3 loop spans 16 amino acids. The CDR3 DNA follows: TGTGCCAGCTCACCACCGACCTGGACAGGGGTCCACGAGCAGTACTTC. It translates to CASSPPTWTGVHEQYF.

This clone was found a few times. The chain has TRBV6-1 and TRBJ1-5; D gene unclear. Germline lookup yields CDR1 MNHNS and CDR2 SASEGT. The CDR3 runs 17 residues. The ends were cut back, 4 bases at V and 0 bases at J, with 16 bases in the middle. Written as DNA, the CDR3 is TGTGCCAGCAGTGGCGGACGCCCGGAGGATAGCAATCAGCCCCAGCATTTT. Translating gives CASSGGRPEDSNQPQHF.